These 8 T cell receptor beta chains were all obtained from the same sample, sequenced in a study of chemoradiotherapy in HPV16-positive cancers. Repertoires were generated with immunoSEQ multiplex PCR, while TCRdb's copy carries only in-frame clones and drops some. The sample shows about 15,000 clones, around 74% of them seen only once. This sample was taken from a patient who underwent chemoradiotherapy. Receptors originate from a human donor with HPV-associated anogenital cancer.

The gene calls are TRBV29-1 and TRBJ2-3, with D possibly matching TRBD2 (5 bases). Per germline, CDR1 SQVTM and CDR2 ANQGSEA. This CDR3 contains 14 residues. V was clipped by 4 bases and J by 1 base, with 12 bases between them. This CDR3 reads CSVASPHRTDTQYF. CDR3 nucleotide sequence: TGCAGCGTTGCTAGCCCCCATCGCACAGATACGCAGTATTTT.

This clone was seen more than once but under ten times. The chain carries TRBV5-4 and TRBJ1-1; weak D call: TRBD1 (5 bases). The CDR3 is 15 residues long. V lost 3 bases and J lost 1, with 13 bases in between. Germline CDR1 SGHNT, CDR2 YYREEE (reference sequence). The CDR3 here is CASSSGGLQNTEAFF. CDR3 nucleotides: TGTGCCAGCAGCTCGGGGGGACTCCAGAACACTGAAGCTTTCTTT.

This chain uses TRBV5-1 with TRBJ2-1, with unresolved D. Germline CDR1 reads SGHRS; CDR2 reads YFSETQ. V was shortened by 6 bases and J by 0 bases, with 10 bases between the two germline ends. The CDR3 length is 14 residues. The CDR3 protein is CASTLSSSYNEQFF. Written as DNA, the CDR3 is TGCGCCAGCACCCTCTCGAGCTCCTACAATGAGCAGTTCTTC.

The table lists this clone with a few counts. This CDR3 reads CASSLRAEVQPQHF. CDR3 DNA sequence: TGTGCCAGCAGCTTGAGGGCAGAAGTTCAGCCCCAGCATTTT. The chain uses TRBV5-6 and TRBJ1-5; no clear D. CDR3 length: 14 amino acids. Germline V gene sequence: CDR1 SGHDT, CDR2 YYEEEE. The V gene lost 1 base and the J gene lost 6 bases, with 11 bases spanning the gap.

V is TRBV15 and J is TRBJ1-1, with TRBD1 matching 11 bases. Germline V gives CDR1 LNHNV, CDR2 YYDKDF (reference sequence). Trimming at V came to 5 bases and at J to 6 bases, leaving 8 bases not matched to a gene. The CDR3 has 15 residues. For the CDR3, the DNA is TGTGCCACCAGCCTTCCCGGACAGGGGGCCTCTGAAGCTTTCTTT. Residues: CATSLPGQGASEAFF.

The rearrangement links TRBV14 to TRBJ2-1; no firm D call. Germline V gene data show CDR1 as SGHDN and CDR2 as FVKESK. Trimming left V 2 bases short and J 4 bases short, with 3 bases between. The CDR3 runs 12 residues. As DNA, the CDR3 is TGTGCCAGCAGCCAATTATACAATGAGCAGTTCTTC. As protein: CASSQLYNEQFF.

The chain combines TRBV30 with TRBJ1-6; tentative D call: TRBD1 (5 bases). Germline CDR1 reads GTSNPN; CDR2 reads SVGIG (reference sequence). Between the trimmed V and J ends, which lost 7 bases and 9 bases, there was a span of 19 bases. This CDR3 is 14 amino acids long. The CDR3 region is CALDPQGGSSPLHF. CDR3 DNA sequence: TGTGCCTTAGACCCCCAGGGTGGAAGTTCACCCCTCCACTTT.

This chain links TRBV6-5 with TRBJ2-7; D gene unclear. The germline CDR1 and CDR2 sequences are MNHEY and SVGAGI. Between the trimmed V and J ends, which lost 2 bases and 3 bases, there was a span of 5 bases. The CDR3 has 12 amino acids. The CDR3 reads CASSYSRYEQYF. The CDR3 nucleotides are TGTGCCAGCAGTTACAGCCGCTACGAGCAGTACTTC.